The rows below give T cell receptor beta chains drawn from one sample of a study of shared clonotypes between healthy human individuals. Method: immunoSEQ multiplex PCR; TCRdb's copy keeps in-frame clones and lacks some. The sample lists around 440,000 clones, 77% occurring once. Sequencing was performed on PBMCs. These receptors originate from a woman between 40 and 55 years old in good health. Some clones in this sample may be carry-over from other donors' samples. Each CDR3 is given with its conserved first and last residue. The D gene is left open where the match is weak. Not all rows give a size; the values are once, few, many and, for expanded clones, a class.

j_call d_call v_call clone_size cdr3_nt cdr3_aa
TRBJ2-5 - TRBV18 few TGTGCCAGCTCACGGCAGGGTCAGGAGACCCAGTACTTC CASSRQGQETQYF
TRBJ2-2 - TRBV5-1 - TGCGCCAGCAGCTTGGAAGGTTCGGTCGGGGAGCTGTTTTTT CASSLEGSVGELFF
TRBJ2-1 - TRBV27 once TGTGCCAGCAGACTCGAGGGACACTACAATGAGCAGTTCTTC CASRLEGHYNEQFF
TRBJ2-5 TRBD1 TRBV5-1 - TGCGCCAGCAGCTTAAGTGACAGGGCAGACCAGTACTTC CASSLSDRADQYF
TRBJ2-1 TRBD2 TRBV6-1 - TGTGCCAGCCAGACTAGCGGGAGTCTCGATGAGCAGTTCTTC CASQTSGSLDEQFF
TRBJ1-3 - TRBV7-7 - TGTGCCAGCAGCTTAGACGCCTCTGGAAACACCATATATTTT CASSLDASGNTIYF
TRBJ1-3 - TRBV27 once TGTGCCACCTCCCGGGGGGGCGTGGGAAACACCATATATTTT CATSRGGVGNTIYF
TRBJ2-7 TRBD1 TRBV6-6 few TGTGCCAGCACCGGACAGGGGCTCCCCTACGAGCAGTACTTC CASTGQGLPYEQYF
TRBJ2-5 TRBD1 TRBV6-1 - TGTGCCAGCAGTGAGGACAGGGGTCAAGAGACCCAGTACTTC CASSEDRGQETQYF
TRBJ1-5 - TRBV19 once TGTGCCAGTAGTATAGGTGGAGGCGGCAATCAGCCCCAGCATTTT CASSIGGGGNQPQHF
TRBJ1-1 - TRBV7-3 - TGTGCCAGCAGTTCAGGGACAGAAGCTTTCTTT CASSSGTEAFF